The next 4 T cell receptor beta chains were all read from a single sample in a study of neurological immune-mediated disorders. TCRdb passed the 5' RACE reads through MiXCR, listing each CDR3 protein once. The profile covers fewer than 85,000 distinct CDR3 sequences, with roughly 17% appearing a single time and 15% taken by the ten largest. The sequencing input was PBMCs. These TCRs come from a woman in her thirties or forties in good health.

In its sample, this clonotype was seen many times. V and J are TRBV4-3 and TRBJ1-2; tentative D call: TRBD1 (6 bases). V was clipped by 0 bases and J by 4 bases, with 21 bases between them. Germline CDR1 is LGHNA and CDR2 is YSLEER. The CDR3 is 18 residues long. The CDR3 bases are TGCGCCAGCAGCCAAGATCGGCAGGGGCCTACCTTCGGCTATGGCTACACCTTC. Translated: CASSQDRQGPTFGYGYTF.

This clonotype was recorded many times. The rearrangement links TRBV5-1 to TRBJ2-5; a weak D match, TRBD2 (5 bases). CDR1 and CDR2 from the germline V gene are SGHRS and YFSETQ. The CDR3 covers 13 residues. V was shortened by 0 bases and J by 2 bases, with 5 bases between the two germline ends. The CDR3 is CASSLGGQETQYF. The CDR3, as DNA: TGCGCCAGCAGCTTGGGCGGGCAAGAGACCCAGTACTTC.

This chain joins TRBV6-5 and TRBJ2-2, with D possibly being TRBD2 (5 bases). The V end lost 6 bases, the J end lost 1 base, and 12 bases lay between the germline ends. Per germline, CDR1 MNHEY and CDR2 SVGAGI. The CDR3 is made up of 15 amino acids. CDR3 sequence: CASSSPTRNTGELFF. The DNA for the CDR3 is TGTGCCAGCAGCTCTCCCACTAGGAACACCGGGGAGCTGTTTTTT.

In this sample, this clonotype turned up many times. The genes are TRBV9 and TRBJ2-7, with a possible D match to TRBD2 (5 bases). The CDR3 sequence is 13 residues long. Germline lookup yields CDR1 SGDLS and CDR2 YYNGEE. The V end was cut by 4 bases, the J end by 2 bases, with 10 bases between. This chain's CDR3 is CASSPKGAYEQYF. CDR3 bases: TGTGCCAGCAGCCCAAAGGGAGCCTACGAGCAGTACTTC.